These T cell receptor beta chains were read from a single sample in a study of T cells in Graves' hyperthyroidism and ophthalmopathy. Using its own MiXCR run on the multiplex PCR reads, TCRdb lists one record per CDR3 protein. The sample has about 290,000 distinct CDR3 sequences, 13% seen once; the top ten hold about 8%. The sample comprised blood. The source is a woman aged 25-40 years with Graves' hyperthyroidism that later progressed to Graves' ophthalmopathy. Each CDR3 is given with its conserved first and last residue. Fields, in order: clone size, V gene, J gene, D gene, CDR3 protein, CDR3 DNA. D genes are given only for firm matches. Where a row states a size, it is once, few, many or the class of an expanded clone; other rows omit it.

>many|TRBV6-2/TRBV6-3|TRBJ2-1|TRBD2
CASMGLAGGAVGFYNEQFF
TGTGCCAGCATGGGGCTAGCGGGAGGGGCGGTCGGTTTCTACAATGAGCAGTTCTTC
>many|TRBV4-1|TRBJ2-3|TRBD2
CASSPWGTSGMSTDTQYF
TGCGCCAGCAGCCCCTGGGGGACTAGCGGGATGTCCACAGATACGCAGTATTTT
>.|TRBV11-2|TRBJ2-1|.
CASSSERINPGEQFF
TGTGCCAGCAGCTCCGAACGTATCAACCCCGGGGAGCAGTTCTTC
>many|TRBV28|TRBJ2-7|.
CASSLDPGMGEQYF
TGTGCCAGCAGTTTAGATCCGGGGATGGGCGAGCAGTACTTC
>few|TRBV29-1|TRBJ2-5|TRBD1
CSVAFTGGGETQYF
TGCAGCGTGGCTTTTACAGGGGGCGGCGAGACCCAGTACTTC
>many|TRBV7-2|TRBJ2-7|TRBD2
CASSLVLADSYEQYF
TGTGCCAGCAGCCTGGTCCTAGCGGATTCCTACGAGCAGTACTTC
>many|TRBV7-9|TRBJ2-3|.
CASSLGPLPDTQYF
TGTGCCAGCAGCCTCGGACCGCTGCCAGATACGCAGTATTTT
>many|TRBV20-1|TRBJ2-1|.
CSARRGNEQFF
TGCAGTGCTAGACGCGGAAATGAGCAGTTCTTC
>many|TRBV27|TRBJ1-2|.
CASRGPNYGYTF
TGTGCCAGCAGAGGGCCTAACTATGGCTACACCTTC
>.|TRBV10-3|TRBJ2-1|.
CAISAHGTTEGGDEQFF
TGTGCCATCAGCGCCCACGGAACAACGGAGGGGGGGGATGAGCAGTTCTTC
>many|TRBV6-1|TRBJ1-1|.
CASSEGRTEAFF
TGTGCCAGCAGTGAAGGAAGGACTGAAGCTTTCTTT
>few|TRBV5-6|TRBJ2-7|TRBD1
CASSRGQREQYF
TGTGCCAGCAGTAGGGGGCAACGCGAGCAGTACTTC
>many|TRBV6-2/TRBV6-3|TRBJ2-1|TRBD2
CASSTGTSSWNEQFF
TGTGCCAGCAGTACAGGGACTAGTTCGTGGAATGAGCAGTTCTTC
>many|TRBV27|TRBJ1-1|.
CASKGLESEAFF
TGTGCCAGCAAGGGACTTGAGTCTGAAGCTTTCTTT